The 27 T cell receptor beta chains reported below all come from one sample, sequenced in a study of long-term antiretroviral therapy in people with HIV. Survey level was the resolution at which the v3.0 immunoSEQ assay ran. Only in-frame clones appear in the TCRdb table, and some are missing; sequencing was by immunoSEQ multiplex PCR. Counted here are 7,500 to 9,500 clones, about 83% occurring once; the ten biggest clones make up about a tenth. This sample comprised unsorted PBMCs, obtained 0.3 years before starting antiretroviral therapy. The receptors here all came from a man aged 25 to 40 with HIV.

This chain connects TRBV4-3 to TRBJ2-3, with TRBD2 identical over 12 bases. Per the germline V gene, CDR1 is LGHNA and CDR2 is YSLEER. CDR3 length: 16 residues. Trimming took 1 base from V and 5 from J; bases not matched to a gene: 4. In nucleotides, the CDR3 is TGCGCCAGCAGCCAAGGTACTAGCGGGGGGAGAGATACGCAGTATTTT. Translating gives CASSQGTSGGRDTQYF.

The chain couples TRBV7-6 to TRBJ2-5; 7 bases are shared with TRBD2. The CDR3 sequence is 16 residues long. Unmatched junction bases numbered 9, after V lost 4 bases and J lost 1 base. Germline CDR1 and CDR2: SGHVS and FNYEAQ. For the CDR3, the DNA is TGTGCCAGCAGCTACCTCCCGGGAGGCAGCCAAGAGACCCAGTACTTC. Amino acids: CASSYLPGGSQETQYF.

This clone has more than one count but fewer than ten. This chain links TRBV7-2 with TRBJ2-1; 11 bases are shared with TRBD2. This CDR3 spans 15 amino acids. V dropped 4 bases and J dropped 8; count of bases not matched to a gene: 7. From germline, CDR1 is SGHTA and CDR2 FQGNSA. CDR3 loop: CASSSGGGLADEQFF. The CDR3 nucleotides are TGTGCCAGCAGCTCGGGGGGGGGACTAGCGGATGAGCAGTTCTTC.

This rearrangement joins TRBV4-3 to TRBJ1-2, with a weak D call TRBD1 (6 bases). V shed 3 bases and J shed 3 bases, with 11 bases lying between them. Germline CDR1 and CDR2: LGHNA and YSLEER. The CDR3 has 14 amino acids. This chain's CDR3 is CASSQAGADYGYTF. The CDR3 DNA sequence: TGCGCCAGCAGCCAGGCGGGGGCTGACTATGGCTACACCTTC.

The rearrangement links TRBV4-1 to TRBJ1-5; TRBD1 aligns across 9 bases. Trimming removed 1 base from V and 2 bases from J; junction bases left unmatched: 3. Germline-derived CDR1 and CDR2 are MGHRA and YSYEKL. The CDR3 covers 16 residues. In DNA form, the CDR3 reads TGCGCCAGCAGCCAAGTGGGACAGGGTGGCAATCAGCCCCAGCATTTT. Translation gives CASSQVGQGGNQPQHF.

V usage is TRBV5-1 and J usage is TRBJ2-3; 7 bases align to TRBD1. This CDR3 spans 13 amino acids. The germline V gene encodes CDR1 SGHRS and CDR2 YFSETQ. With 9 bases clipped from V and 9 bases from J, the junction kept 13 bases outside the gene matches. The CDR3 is CATSPYDRVTQYF. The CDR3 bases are TGCGCCACCTCCCCTTATGACAGGGTAACGCAGTATTTT.

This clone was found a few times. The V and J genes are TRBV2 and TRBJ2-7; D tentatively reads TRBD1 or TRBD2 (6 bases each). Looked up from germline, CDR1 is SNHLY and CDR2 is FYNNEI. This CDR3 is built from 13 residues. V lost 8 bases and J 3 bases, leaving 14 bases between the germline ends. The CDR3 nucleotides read TGTGCCAGCGGGGGGCAGGGAATCTACGAGCAGTACTTC. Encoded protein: CASGGQGIYEQYF. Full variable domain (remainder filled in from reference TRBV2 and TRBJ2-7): EPEVTQTPSHQVTQMGQEVILRCVPISNHLYFYWYRQILGQKVEFLVSFYNNEISEKSEIFDDQFSVERPDGSNFTLKIRSTKLEDSAMYFCASGGQGIYEQYFGPGTRLTVT.

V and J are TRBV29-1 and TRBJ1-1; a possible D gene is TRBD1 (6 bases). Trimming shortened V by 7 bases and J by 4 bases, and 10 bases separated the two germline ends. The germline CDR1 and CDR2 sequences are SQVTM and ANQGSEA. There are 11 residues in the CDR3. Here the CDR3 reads CSARGITEAFF. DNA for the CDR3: TGCAGCGCTAGGGGGATCACTGAAGCTTTCTTT.

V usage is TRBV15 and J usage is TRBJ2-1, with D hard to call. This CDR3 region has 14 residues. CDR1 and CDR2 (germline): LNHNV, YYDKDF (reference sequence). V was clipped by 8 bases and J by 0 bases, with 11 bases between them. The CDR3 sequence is CATRGFSSYNEQFF. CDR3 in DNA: TGTGCCACCCGTGGGTTCAGCTCCTACAATGAGCAGTTCTTC.

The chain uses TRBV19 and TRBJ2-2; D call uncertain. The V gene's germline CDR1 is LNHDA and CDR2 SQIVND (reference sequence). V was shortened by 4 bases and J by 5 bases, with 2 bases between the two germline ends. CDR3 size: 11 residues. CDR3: CASSSTGELFF. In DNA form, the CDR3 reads TGTGCCAGTAGTAGTACCGGGGAGCTGTTTTTT.

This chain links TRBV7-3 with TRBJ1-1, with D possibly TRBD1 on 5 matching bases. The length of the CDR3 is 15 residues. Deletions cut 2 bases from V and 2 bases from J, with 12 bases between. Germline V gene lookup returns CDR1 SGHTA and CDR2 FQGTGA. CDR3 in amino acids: CASSLGGGGNTEAFF. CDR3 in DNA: TGTGCCAGCAGCTTAGGGGGTGGGGGTAACACTGAAGCTTTCTTT.

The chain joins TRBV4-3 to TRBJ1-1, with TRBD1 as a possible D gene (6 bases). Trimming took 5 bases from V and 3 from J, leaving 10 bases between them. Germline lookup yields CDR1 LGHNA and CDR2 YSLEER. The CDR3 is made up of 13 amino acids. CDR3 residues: CASSRGTDTEAFF. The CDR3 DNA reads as TGCGCCAGCAGCAGGGGGACGGACACTGAAGCTTTCTTT.

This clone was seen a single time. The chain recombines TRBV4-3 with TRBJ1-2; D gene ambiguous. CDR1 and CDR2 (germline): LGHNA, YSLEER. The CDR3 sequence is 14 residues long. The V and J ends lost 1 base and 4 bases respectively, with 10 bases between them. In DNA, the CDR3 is TGCGCCAGCAGCCAAGCGGGTACCGGCTATGGCTACACCTTC. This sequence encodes CASSQAGTGYGYTF.

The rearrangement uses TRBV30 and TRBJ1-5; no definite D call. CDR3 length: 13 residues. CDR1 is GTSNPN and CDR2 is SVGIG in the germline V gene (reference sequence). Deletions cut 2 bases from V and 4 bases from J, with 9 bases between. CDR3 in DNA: TGTGCCTGGAGTTCAGAGGTGAATCAGCCCCAGCATTTT. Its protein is CAWSSEVNQPQHF.

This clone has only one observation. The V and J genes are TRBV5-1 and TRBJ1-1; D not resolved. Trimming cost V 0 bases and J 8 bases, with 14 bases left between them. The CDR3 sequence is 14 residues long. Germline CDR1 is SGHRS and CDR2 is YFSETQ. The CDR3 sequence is CASSLAGPEVEAFF. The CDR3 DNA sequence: TGCGCCAGCAGCTTGGCCGGGCCCGAGGTGGAAGCTTTCTTT.

The CDR3 protein is CASSLKTDAQETQYF. CDR3 sequence (DNA): TGCGCCAGCAGCTTGAAAACGGACGCACAAGAGACCCAGTACTTC. The gene calls are TRBV5-1 and TRBJ2-5; D is unclear. V shed 1 base and J shed 2 bases, with 12 bases lying between them. CDR1 SGHRS and CDR2 YFSETQ come from the germline V gene. The CDR3 is 15 residues long.

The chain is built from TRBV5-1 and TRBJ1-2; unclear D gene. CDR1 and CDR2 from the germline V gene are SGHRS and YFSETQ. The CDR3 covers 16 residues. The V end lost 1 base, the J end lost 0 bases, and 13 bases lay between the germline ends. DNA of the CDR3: TGCGCCAGCAGCTTGAACTCCGGACTCGCTAACTATGGCTACACCTTC. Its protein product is CASSLNSGLANYGYTF.

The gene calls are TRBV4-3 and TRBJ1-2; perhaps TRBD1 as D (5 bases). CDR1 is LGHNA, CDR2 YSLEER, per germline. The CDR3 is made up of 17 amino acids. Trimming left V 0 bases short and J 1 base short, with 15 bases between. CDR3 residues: CASSQEGDRSLNYGYTF. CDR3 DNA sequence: TGCGCCAGCAGCCAAGAGGGCGACAGATCCCTTAACTATGGCTACACCTTC.

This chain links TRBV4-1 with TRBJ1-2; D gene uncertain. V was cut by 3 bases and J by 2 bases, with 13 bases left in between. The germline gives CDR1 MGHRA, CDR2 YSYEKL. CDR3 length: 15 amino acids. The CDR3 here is CASSQSSAVNYGYTF. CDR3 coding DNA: TGCGCCAGCAGCCAGTCGTCGGCGGTAAACTATGGCTACACCTTC.

The CDR3 DNA sequence: TGTGCCAGCAGTTCACGATCTTACGAGCAGTACTTC. Its protein product is CASSSRSYEQYF. The rearrangement joins TRBV6-5 to TRBJ2-7; no clear D gene. The V gene lost 4 bases and the J gene lost 4 bases, with 8 bases spanning the gap. This CDR3 has 12 residues. Germline values: CDR1 MNHEY, CDR2 SVGAGI.

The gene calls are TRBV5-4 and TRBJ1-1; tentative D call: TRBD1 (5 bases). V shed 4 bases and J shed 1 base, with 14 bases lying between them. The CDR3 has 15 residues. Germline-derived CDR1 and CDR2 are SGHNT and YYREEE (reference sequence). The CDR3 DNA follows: TGTGCCAGCAGCCTCGGGGCAAACCAGAACACTGAAGCTTTCTTT. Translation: CASSLGANQNTEAFF.

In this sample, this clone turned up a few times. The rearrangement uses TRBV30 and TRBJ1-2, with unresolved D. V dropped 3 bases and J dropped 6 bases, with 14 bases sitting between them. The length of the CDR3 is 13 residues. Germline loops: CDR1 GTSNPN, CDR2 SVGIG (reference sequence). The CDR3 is CAWRVPGDDGYTF. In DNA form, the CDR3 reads TGTGCCTGGAGGGTACCGGGTGATGATGGCTACACCTTC.

The CDR3 nucleotides read TGTGCCAGCAGCCAAGTATCTGCCAAAAACATTCAGTACTTC. Its protein product is CASSQVSAKNIQYF. J is TRBJ2-4 and V is TRBV4-2; D remains ambiguous. Trimming removed 1 base from V and 1 base from J, with 5 bases in between. This CDR3 region has 14 residues. The germline gives CDR1 LGHNA, CDR2 YNFKEQ.

The CDR3 sequence is CASSLASSGAHEQFF. For the CDR3, the DNA is TGTGCCAGCAGCTTGGCCAGTAGCGGGGCCCATGAGCAGTTCTTC. The rearrangement links TRBV5-4 to TRBJ2-1; 8 positions agree with TRBD2. This CDR3 contains 15 residues. Losses at the gene ends were 0 bases for V and 8 bases for J; bases not matched to a gene: 7. Germline V gene lookup returns CDR1 SGHNT and CDR2 YYREEE (reference sequence). Drawing the rest from reference TRBV5-4 and TRBJ2-1, the complete variable domain is ETGVTQSPTHLIKTRGQQVTLRCSSQSGHNTVSWYQQALGQGPQFIFQYYREEENGRGNFPPRFSGLQFPNYSSELNVNALELDDSALYLCASSLASSGAHEQFFGPGTRLTVL.

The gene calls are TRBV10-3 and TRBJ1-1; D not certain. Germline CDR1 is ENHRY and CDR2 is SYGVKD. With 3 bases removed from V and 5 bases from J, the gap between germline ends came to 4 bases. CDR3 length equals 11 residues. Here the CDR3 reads CAISDRTEAFF. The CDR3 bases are TGTGCCATCAGTGATAGGACTGAAGCTTTCTTT.

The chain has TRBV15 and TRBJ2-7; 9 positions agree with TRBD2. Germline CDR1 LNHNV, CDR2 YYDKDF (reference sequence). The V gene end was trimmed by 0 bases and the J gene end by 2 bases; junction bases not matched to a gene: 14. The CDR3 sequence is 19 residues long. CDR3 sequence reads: CATSRDGGRLADITYEQYF. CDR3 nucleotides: TGTGCCACCAGCAGAGATGGGGGAAGACTAGCGGACATCACCTACGAGCAGTACTTC. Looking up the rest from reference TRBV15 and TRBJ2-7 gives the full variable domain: DAMVIQNPRYQVTQFGKPVTLSCSQTLNHNVMYWYQQKSSQAPKLLFHYYDKDFNNEADTPDNFQSRRPNTSFCFLDIRSPGLGDTAMYLCATSRDGGRLADITYEQYFGPGTRLTVT.

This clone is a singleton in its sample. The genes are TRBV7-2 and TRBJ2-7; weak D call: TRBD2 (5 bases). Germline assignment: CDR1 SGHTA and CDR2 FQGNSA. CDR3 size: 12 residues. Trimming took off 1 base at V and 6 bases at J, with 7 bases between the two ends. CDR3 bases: TGTGCCAGCAGCTTAGTACGGGGCGAGCAGTACTTC. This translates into CASSLVRGEQYF.